One sample yielded the 22 T cell receptor beta chains listed below, sequenced in a study of T cell clonality in common variable immunodeficiency. Generated by immunoSEQ multiplex PCR, the TCRdb table keeps only in-frame clones and is missing some. The sample presents some 64,000 clones, none singletons. What was sequenced was peripheral blood mononuclear cells. The receptors shown here come from a person aged 18 to 70 in good health.

This clone was counted many times. The read ends 3 residues before the CDR3 terminus; that terminus is restored from the germline J gene. V is TRBV9 and J is TRBJ2-7; 9 bases are a match to TRBD2. In germline, CDR1 is SGDLS, CDR2 YYNGEE. The CDR3 is 15 amino acids. J was trimmed by 5 bases and V by 3 bases; bases with no gene match: 9. The CDR3 here is CASSDDSGGSHEQYF. Partial CDR3 DNA: TGTGCCAGCAGCGACGATAGCGGGGGATCCCACGAG.

This clone has at least ten counts. The CDR3 here is CASRLDTDTQYF. CDR3 bases read: TGTGCCAGCAGACTTGACACAGATACG. The chain uses TRBV2 and TRBJ2-3; no clear D gene. The CDR3 extends 3 residues past the end of the read, so its final part is completed from the germline J gene. V lost 6 bases and J 2 bases, leaving 6 bases between the germline ends. CDR3 length: 12 residues. Germline CDR1 and CDR2: SNHLY and FYNNEI.

This clone was seen ten or more times. The missing CDR3 end, 3 residues past where the read stops, is filled in from the germline J gene. The chain is built from TRBV14 and TRBJ1-1; 8 nucleotides line up with TRBD1. CDR1 SGHDN and CDR2 FVKESK come from the germline V gene. This CDR3 has 13 residues. The CDR3 bases that were read are TGTGCCAGCAGCCGCCTTCAGGGGGCCGAA. This gives the protein CASSRLQGAE. From start to end, the CDR3 is CASSRLQGAEAFF.

There are many counts of this clone. The read halts 3 residues ahead of the CDR3 end, with the missing end drawn from the germline J gene. V gene TRBV7-9 combines with J gene TRBJ1-2; unclear D gene. The CDR3 extends over 12 amino acids. The V end lost 5 bases, the J end lost 7 bases, and 11 bases lay between the germline ends. CDR1 is SEHNR, CDR2 FQNEAQ, per germline (reference sequence). The CDR3 here is CASSPQTFGYTF. Incomplete CDR3 DNA: TGTGCCAGCAGCCCCCAGACATTTGGC.

This clone was seen repeatedly, ten times or more. Read coverage stops 3 residues before the CDR3 terminus; the germline J gene supplies the remainder. V is TRBV6-1 and J is TRBJ1-6; no reliable D call. Germline CDR1 and CDR2: MNHNS and SASEGT. There are 15 residues in the CDR3. Trimming took 1 base from V and 0 from J, leaving 4 bases between them. CDR3 amino acids: CASSEDSSYNSPLHF. CDR3 DNA, as far as it was read: TGTGCCAGCAGTGAAGACAGCTCCTATAATTCACCC.

At least ten counts were recorded for this clone. The sequence runs out 3 residues before the end of the CDR3; the remainder is reconstructed from the germline J gene. This chain joins TRBV30 and TRBJ2-3; 14 bases are a match to TRBD2. V was clipped by 8 bases and J by 5 bases; unmatched bases: 9. Germline assignment: CDR1 GTSNPN and CDR2 SVGIG (reference sequence). The CDR3 loop spans 15 amino acids. CDR3 region: CAAYAGTSGRDTQYF. The sequenced CDR3 bases are TGTGCCGCTTACGCCGGGACTAGCGGGAGAGATACG.

This clone was counted at least ten times. Coverage ceases 3 residues before the CDR3 finishes, and the germline J gene fills in the end. The chain employs TRBV11-2 and TRBJ1-6; weak D call: TRBD1 (5 bases). The germline V and J ends were trimmed by 2 bases and 7 bases, with 9 bases remaining between them. The CDR3 spans 14 residues. Germline V gene sequence: CDR1 SGHAT, CDR2 FQNNGV. CDR3 residues: CASSLYDRNSPLHF. CDR3 DNA (partial): TGTGCCAGCAGCTTATACGACAGAAATTCACCC.

This clone came up many times. The CDR3 is CASKGQGFGTGELFF. The part of the CDR3 DNA that was read is TGTGCCAGTAAGGGGCAGGGGTTCGGCACCGGGGAG. The rearrangement joins TRBV19 to TRBJ2-2, with D tentatively TRBD1 (6 bases). The read terminates 3 residues ahead of where the CDR3 ends, so the germline J gene completes it. V shed 7 bases and J shed 4 bases, with 16 bases lying between them. CDR1 is LNHDA, CDR2 SQIVND, per germline (reference sequence). The CDR3 is 15 amino acids.

This clone was picked up many times. The read terminates 3 residues before the CDR3 end, so the remaining end is supplied by the germline J gene. The genes are TRBV5-1 and TRBJ2-1; 8 bases agree with TRBD2. The V gene end was trimmed by 0 bases and the J gene end by 0 bases; junction bases not matched to a gene: 5. CDR1 is SGHRS, CDR2 YFSETQ, per germline. The CDR3 length is 17 residues. This CDR3 is CASSLGFSGNSYNEQFF. The DNA read from the CDR3 is TGCGCCAGCAGCTTGGGGTTTAGCGGGAACTCCTACAATGAG.

This clone was counted at least ten times. The read ends 3 residues early relative to the CDR3; the germline J gene fills the gap. The chain joins TRBV30 to TRBJ1-5; D remains unclear. There are 13 residues in the CDR3. Between the trimmed V and J ends, which lost 4 bases and 2 bases, there was a span of 9 bases. CDR1 is GTSNPN and CDR2 is SVGIG in the germline V gene (reference sequence). The DNA read from the CDR3 is TGTGCCTGGACTCTAGGTGGCAATCAGCCC. Translated, it gives CAWTLGGNQP. The full-length CDR3 reads as CAWTLGGNQPQHF.

The table lists this clone with many counts. The read finishes 3 residues shy of the CDR3 end, and the germline J gene is used to complete it. The chain is built from TRBV29-1 and TRBJ2-2; D remains unclear. This CDR3 has 11 amino acids. V was cut by 5 bases and J by 3 bases, with 4 bases left in between. Germline V CDR1 and CDR2: SQVTM, ANQGSEA. The CDR3 bases that were read are TGCAGCGTTAGCGACACCGGGGAG. Translation: CSVSDTGE. The CDR3 as a whole reads CSVSDTGELFF.

Many counts were recorded for this clone. Sequencing ends 3 residues short of the CDR3 end; the germline J gene provides the rest. The genes are TRBV12-3 or TRBV12-4 and TRBJ1-5; the D gene is possibly TRBD1 (5 bases). Trimming left V 3 bases short and J 9 bases short, with 21 bases between. This CDR3 contains 16 residues. Partial CDR3 DNA: TGTGCCAGCAGTTTGGGGCAGAGTGGAATCAGTTGGCCC. It codes for CASSLGQSGISWP. The whole CDR3 reads CASSLGQSGISWPQHF.

This clone was seen many times. Read coverage stops 3 residues before the CDR3 terminus; the germline J gene supplies the remainder. This sequence joins TRBV11-2 and TRBJ2-5; 7 bases fit TRBD2. Germline-derived CDR1 and CDR2 are SGHAT and FQNNGV. This CDR3 has 12 amino acids. V gave up 8 bases and J gave up 2 bases; unmatched junction bases: 2. The part of the CDR3 DNA that was read is TGTGCCAGCTCGCGGGAGCAAGAGACC. Its protein is CASSREQET. The complete CDR3 sequence is CASSREQETQYF.

As to this clone: The read comes to an end 3 residues before the CDR3 does, leaving the germline J gene to fill in the end. The V and J genes are TRBV7-8 and TRBJ2-4, with 10 nucleotides matching TRBD1. The germline gives CDR1 SGHVS, CDR2 FQNEAQ. V dropped 6 bases and J dropped 5; count of bases not matched to a gene: 4. This CDR3 has 14 amino acids. CDR3 loop: CASSIGQGENIQYF. CDR3 DNA, as far as it was read: TGTGCCAGCAGTATCGGACAGGGGGAAAACATT.

Concerning this clone itself: The read is 3 residues too short to cover the CDR3 end, so that end is filled in from the germline J gene. The genes are TRBV10-3 and TRBJ2-1; 16 bases map to TRBD2. Unmatched junction bases numbered 15, after V lost 5 bases and J lost 5 bases. CDR1 is ENHRY, CDR2 SYGVKD, per germline. CDR3 length: 20 amino acids. The sequenced CDR3 bases are TGTGCCATCAGTCCAAATCCGGGACTAGCGGGGGGGAGTAGCCACAATGAG. Amino acids: CAISPNPGLAGGSSHNE. The entire CDR3 reads CAISPNPGLAGGSSHNEQFF.

Many counts were recorded for this clone. The read ends 3 residues before the CDR3 terminus; that terminus is restored from the germline J gene. V is TRBV23-1 and J is TRBJ2-3; possible D gene TRBD1, 5 bases. TRBV23-1 is an ORF for which the function is uncertain. The CDR3 is 17 residues long. Trimming stripped 2 bases from V and 0 bases from J, with 15 bases between. CDR3 residues: CASSQNRQSPSTDTQYF. CDR3 DNA (partial): TGCGCCAGCAGTCAAAATCGACAGAGCCCAAGCACAGATACG.

The table lists this clone with many counts. CDR3 residues: CASNSGLATTYEQYF. CDR3 bases read: TGCGCCAGCAACTCTGGACTAGCCACAACCTACGAG. This chain links TRBV5-1 with TRBJ2-7, with 8 nucleotides matching TRBD2. Coverage ceases 3 residues before the CDR3 finishes, and the germline J gene fills in the end. Trimming cost V 6 bases and J 2 bases; bases outside gene matches: 10. In germline, CDR1 is SGHRS, CDR2 YFSETQ. The CDR3 extends over 15 amino acids.

This clone was counted ten times or more. CDR3 bases read: TGTGCCTCCCGGGACAGCCGCACCTACGAG. This codes for CASRDSRTYE. The CDR3 as a whole reads CASRDSRTYEQYF. The rearrangement links TRBV10-3 to TRBJ2-7, with 7 bases fitting TRBD1. The CDR3 end lies 3 residues beyond the end of the read and is filled in from the germline J gene. CDR1 ENHRY and CDR2 SYGVKD come from the germline V gene. The CDR3 consists of 13 residues. The J segment lost 2 bases and the V segment lost 11 bases, leaving 9 bases of the junction unmatched.

This clone has a count of ten or more. Read data end 3 residues before the CDR3 end; the end is taken from the germline J gene. V and J are TRBV5-4 and TRBJ2-2; 8 bases map to TRBD2. Losses at the gene ends were 3 bases for V and 5 bases for J; bases not matched to a gene: 9. Looked up from germline, CDR1 is SGHNT and CDR2 is YYREEE (reference sequence). This CDR3 is built from 16 residues. The CDR3: CASSYDGGAGTGELFF. The covered CDR3 bases are TGTGCCAGCAGCTACGACGGGGGGGCCGGGACCGGGGAG.

This clone was detected many times. The read is 3 residues too short to cover the CDR3 end, so that end is filled in from the germline J gene. The chain combines TRBV7-9 with TRBJ1-5, with TRBD1 identical over 10 bases. J was trimmed by 6 bases and V by 1 base; bases with no gene match: 3. This CDR3 region has 15 residues. The germline V gene encodes CDR1 SEHNR and CDR2 FQNEAQ (reference sequence). The CDR3 DNA, read in part, is TGTGCCAGCAGCTTAGGACAGGGGGCTGGTCAGCCC. Translating it yields CASSLGQGAGQP. The CDR3 as a whole reads CASSLGQGAGQPQHF.

This clone was counted many times. The CDR3 end lies 3 residues beyond the end of the read and is filled in from the germline J gene. The genes are TRBV19 and TRBJ2-2; D is unresolved. The ends were cut back, 6 bases at V and 7 bases at J, with 9 bases in the middle. Germline loops: CDR1 LNHDA, CDR2 SQIVND (reference sequence). CDR3 size: 12 residues. The chain's CDR3 is CASRYGNGELFF. CDR3 DNA (partial): TGTGCCAGTAGGTACGGTAACGGGGAG.

This clone has more than one count but fewer than ten. A read error likely explains this, since a far larger clone differs by one base. The CDR3 end is not reached by the read, which stops 3 residues before it; the germline J gene fills it in. The chain links TRBV7-9 to TRBJ2-4; perhaps TRBD1 as D (5 bases). Per the germline V gene, CDR1 is SEHNR and CDR2 is FQNEAQ (reference sequence). The CDR3 totals 13 residues. CDR3 bases read: TGTTCCAGCAGCTTAGAAAGGGGCCCGGGT. It encodes CSSSLERGPG. Given in full, the CDR3 is CSSSLERGPGQYF.